The 12 T cell receptor beta chains listed next were all sequenced from one sample in a study of blood T cell repertoires in COVID-19. Sequencing was performed with immunoSEQ multiplex PCR; in TCRdb, only in-frame clones are kept and a portion is missing. Seen here are hundreds of thousands of clones, 89% observed once, and the top ten hold roughly 6.5%. Sequencing was carried out using peripheral blood. The source is a man aged 55 to 69 who had recovered from COVID-19.

This chain connects TRBV21-1 to TRBJ2-3; the D call in the table, TRBD2, was not verified against the DNA. TRBV21-1 represents a pseudogene. The CDR3 consists of 14 residues. The CDR3 coding sequence is TGTGCCAGCAGCATCCCCTCTATCTGGGATACGCAGTATTTT. Its protein is CASSIPSIWDTQYF.

The V call is TRBV29-1, the J call TRBJ2-4, with 7 bases lining up with TRBD1. J gave up 4 bases and V 0 bases, and 6 bases lay outside the gene matches. CDR1 and CDR2 from the germline V gene are SQVTM and ANQGSEA. This CDR3 has 15 amino acids. Here the CDR3 DNA reads TGCAGCGTTGAAGACCAGACAGGGTGGAAAAACATTCAGTACTTC. This gives the protein CSVEDQTGWKNIQYF.

The chain carries TRBV5-4 and TRBJ2-3; 7 bases are shared with TRBD2. Per the germline V gene, CDR1 is SGHNT and CDR2 is YYREEE (reference sequence). The CDR3 length is 14 residues. Germline trimming cut 2 bases from V and 6 bases from J; bases unmatched to any gene: 6. CDR3 sequence: CASSFGLVEDTQYF. The CDR3 DNA reads TGTGCCAGCAGCTTCGGACTAGTTGAGGATACGCAGTATTTT. Supplemented by reference TRBV5-4 and TRBJ2-3, the full variable domain reads ETGVTQSPTHLIKTRGQQVTLRCSSQSGHNTVSWYQQALGQGPQFIFQYYREEENGRGNFPPRFSGLQFPNYSSELNVNALELDDSALYLCASSFGLVEDTQYFGPGTRLTVL.

Regarding this clone: At one end, the junction sequence differs from germline, possibly due to a read error. The V and J genes are TRBV7-7 and TRBJ2-2, with 9 bases identical to TRBD1. The CDR3 covers 14 residues. Germline assignment: CDR1 SSHAT and CDR2 FNYEAQ (reference sequence). The CDR3 DNA is TGTGCTAGCAGGCGACAGGGGGTAACCGGGGAGTTGTTTTTT. The encoded protein is CASRRQGVTGELFF.

The rearrangement links TRBV4-3 to TRBJ2-5; a possible D gene is TRBD2 (6 bases). The length of the CDR3 is 14 residues. Germline V gene lookup returns CDR1 LGHNA and CDR2 YSLEER. V was trimmed by 4 bases and J by 4 bases, leaving 13 bases between them. CDR3 loop: CASSPGGVGETQYF. The CDR3 DNA sequence: TGCGCCAGCAGCCCTGGAGGGGTTGGAGAGACCCAGTACTTC.

This rearrangement joins TRBV7-8 to TRBJ2-1; 8 bases map to TRBD2. The germline V gene encodes CDR1 SGHVS and CDR2 FQNEAQ. This CDR3 has 15 amino acids. CDR3 coding DNA: TGTGCTGCGGCCCCCGCGGGGGGCCCGTACAATGAGCAGTTCTTC. This gives the protein CAAAPAGGPYNEQFF.

V gene TRBV25-1 combines with J gene TRBJ2-2; TRBD2 might be the D (5 bases). This CDR3 has 15 residues. The ends were cut back, 3 bases at V and 6 bases at J, with 14 bases in the middle. Per the germline V gene, CDR1 is MGHDK and CDR2 is SYGVNS. CDR3 in DNA: TGTGCCAGCAGTGACACACGGAGAGGGTCCGGGGAGCTGTTTTTT. It codes for CASSDTRRGSGELFF.

This rearrangement joins TRBV3-1 (or the pseudogene TRBV3-2) to TRBJ1-3, with TRBD1 as a possible D gene (5 bases). The germline gives CDR1 LGHDT, CDR2 YNNKEL (reference sequence). Trimming removed 1 base from V and 9 bases from J, with 16 bases in between. CDR3 length: 15 amino acids. The CDR3 DNA follows: TGTGCCAGCAGCCAAGGGGGCCTTTACTCTCCCACCATATATTTT. It translates to CASSQGGLYSPTIYF.

As concerns this clone: Other DNA sequences in the same sample also yield this CDR3. V is TRBV19 and J is TRBJ1-1, with 9 bases aligning to TRBD1. The trim removed 5 bases at V and 3 bases at J, leaving 4 bases unmatched. The CDR3 length is 14 residues. Germline assignment: CDR1 LNHDA and CDR2 SQIVND (reference sequence). The CDR3 DNA reads as TGTGCCAGTAGTCCCCGACAGGGGGACACTGAAGCTTTCTTT. Its translation is CASSPRQGDTEAFF.

This chain uses TRBV5-1 with TRBJ2-7, with 7 bases fitting TRBD1. CDR1 is SGHRS, CDR2 YFSETQ, per germline. CDR3 length: 16 amino acids. With 6 bases clipped from V and 2 bases from J, the junction kept 14 bases outside the gene matches. Here the CDR3 DNA reads TGCGCCAGCACCTCCCGGCCGACAGGGTATACCTACGAGCAGTACTTC. Residues: CASTSRPTGYTYEQYF.

This chain connects TRBV5-1 to TRBJ1-4, with D perhaps TRBD1 (6 bases). Trimming took off 2 bases at V and 3 bases at J, with 8 bases between the two ends. The germline gives CDR1 SGHRS, CDR2 YFSETQ. The CDR3 contains 14 residues. CDR3 coding DNA: TGCGCCAGCAGCTTCGGACAGCCTAATGAAAAACTGTTTTTT. Amino acid sequence: CASSFGQPNEKLFF.

The V and J genes are TRBV18 and TRBJ1-6; 7 bases agree with TRBD1. V shed 3 bases, J shed 7 bases, and the junction held 6 bases outside the gene matches. The CDR3 totals 15 residues. Germline V gene lookup returns CDR1 KGHSH and CDR2 LQKENI. The CDR3 spells CASSPDRVRNSPLHF. The CDR3 DNA is TGTGCCAGCTCACCTGACAGGGTTCGGAATTCACCCCTCCACTTT.